The 27 T cell receptor beta chains in this list originate from one sample, sequenced in a study of T cell changes during pregnancy in multiple sclerosis. TCRdb's table, derived via immunoSEQ multiplex PCR, lists solely in-frame clones and lacks some. Among more than 65,000 clones listed, approximately 90% were seen once. This sample comprised peripheral blood, obtained in the first trimester of pregnancy. The receptor set was obtained from a female donor with multiple sclerosis, enrolled in a pregnancy study.

The V and J genes are TRBV2 and TRBJ1-1; D is possibly TRBD1 (5 bases). Germline assignment: CDR1 SNHLY and CDR2 FYNNEI. This CDR3 contains 13 residues. V lost 8 bases, J lost 5 bases, and 15 bases lay in between. CDR3 region: CASLPDRLTEAFF. CDR3 coding DNA: TGTGCCAGCCTACCCGACAGATTGACTGAAGCTTTCTTT.

The chain uses TRBV29-1 and TRBJ1-1; possible D gene TRBD1, 5 bases. Trimming pared 6 bases from V and 4 bases from J, leaving 15 bases between. Germline loops: CDR1 SQVTM, CDR2 ANQGSEA. This CDR3 has 13 residues. CDR3 sequence: CSVPAWGVTEAFF. The CDR3 bases are TGCAGCGTGCCAGCCTGGGGGGTCACTGAAGCTTTCTTT.

This sequence joins TRBV29-1 and TRBJ1-2, with D possibly matching TRBD1 (6 bases). The CDR3 length is 14 residues. Germline-derived CDR1 and CDR2 are SQVTM and ANQGSEA. Trimming pared 3 bases from V and 8 bases from J, leaving 19 bases between. For the CDR3, the DNA is TGCAGCGTTGACCAGGGGCCGGGGGGTAGGGGCTACACCTTC. Its translation: CSVDQGPGGRGYTF.

V gene TRBV27 combines with J gene TRBJ2-7; D is ambiguous. Germline V gene lookup returns CDR1 MNHEY and CDR2 SMNVEV (reference sequence). This CDR3 is 13 amino acids long. V lost 6 bases and J 0 bases, leaving 9 bases between the germline ends. The CDR3 protein is CASRRLDSYEQYF. The CDR3 nucleotides are TGTGCCAGCAGGAGACTCGACTCCTACGAGCAGTACTTC.

The chain is built from TRBV6-6 and TRBJ1-1; the match to TRBD1 covers 7 bases. The CDR3 length is 10 residues. CDR1 is MNHNY and CDR2 is SVGAGI in the germline V gene (reference sequence). After removal of 8 bases from V and 8 bases from J, the junction contained 2 bases not matched to a gene. The CDR3: CASQGQEAFF. CDR3 DNA: TGTGCCAGCCAGGGACAGGAAGCTTTCTTT.

The rearrangement links TRBV4-1 to TRBJ1-4, with D unresolved. The CDR3 runs to 16 residues. Germline CDR1 is MGHRA and CDR2 is YSYEKL. Trimming removed 3 bases at V and 3 bases at J, with 14 bases between. The CDR3 DNA follows: TGCGCCAGCAGCCAGGTGGGGAGGGTGGCTAATGAAAAACTGTTTTTT. Its translation is CASSQVGRVANEKLFF.

Written as DNA, the CDR3 is TGTGCCAGCAGCTCGAGCCGGGACAGGGTCCCCCAGCCCCAGCATTTT. Translating gives CASSSSRDRVPQPQHF. The chain recombines TRBV7-9 with TRBJ1-5; 9 bases agree with TRBD1. This CDR3 is 16 amino acids long. Trimming cost V 4 bases and J 7 bases; bases outside gene matches: 11. The germline V gene has CDR1 SEHNR and CDR2 FQNEAQ (reference sequence). The full variable domain, completed using reference TRBV7-9 and TRBJ1-5, is DTGVSQNPRHKITKRGQNVTFRCDPISEHNRLYWYRQTLGQGPEFLTYFQNEAQLEKSRLLSDRFSAERPKGSFSTLEIQRTEQGDSAMYLCASSSSRDRVPQPQHFGDGTRLSIL.

V is TRBV9 and J is TRBJ2-2; the D gene is possibly TRBD1 (6 bases). Deletions cut 0 bases from V and 1 base from J, with 7 bases between. CDR1 and CDR2 from the germline V gene are SGDLS and YYNGEE. This CDR3 contains 15 residues. Here the CDR3 DNA reads TGTGCCAGCAGCGTAGAGGGGGTGAACACCGGGGAGCTGTTTTTT. It translates to CASSVEGVNTGELFF.

The genes are TRBV9 and TRBJ1-6; a weak D match, TRBD1 (6 bases). Germline V gives CDR1 SGDLS, CDR2 YYNGEE. The length of the CDR3 is 14 residues. Trimming removed 0 bases from V and 5 bases from J, with 6 bases in between. The CDR3 loop reads CASSVGQDNSPLHF. CDR3 DNA: TGTGCCAGCAGCGTAGGACAGGATAATTCACCCCTCCACTTT.

The chain carries TRBV28 and TRBJ1-5; D gene unclear. CDR1 and CDR2 from the germline V gene are MDHEN and SYDVKM. V lost 2 bases, J lost 4 bases, and 6 bases lay in between. This CDR3 is 13 amino acids long. The CDR3 spells CASSLPLNQPQHF. The CDR3 DNA reads as TGTGCCAGCAGTTTACCCTTGAATCAGCCCCAGCATTTT.

J is TRBJ2-7 and V is TRBV6-5; D perhaps matches TRBD2 (5 bases). The CDR3 is 16 residues long. Germline values: CDR1 MNHEY, CDR2 SVGAGI. The V end lost 0 bases, the J end lost 6 bases, and 18 bases lay between the germline ends. Here the CDR3 DNA reads TGTGCCAGCAGTTACTCGACGGGGAGAAGCCAGGCCGAGCAGTACTTC. It encodes CASSYSTGRSQAEQYF.

The V and J genes are TRBV7-3 and TRBJ2-7; 9 bases match TRBD2. The CDR3 is 14 amino acids. Trimming cost V 2 bases and J 5 bases; bases outside gene matches: 4. CDR1 and CDR2 (germline): SGHTA, FQGTGA. The DNA of the CDR3 is TGTGCCAGCAGCTTAGCGGGAGGGCCCGACGAGCAGTACTTC. Encoded protein: CASSLAGGPDEQYF.

This clone was detected only once. V and J are TRBV27 and TRBJ2-2; 13 positions agree with TRBD2. V shed 6 bases and J 6 bases; nucleotides not matched to a gene: 13. Germline loops: CDR1 MNHEY, CDR2 SMNVEV (reference sequence). The CDR3 is 18 amino acids. The CDR3 spells CASSTQGLAGVFPGELFF. As DNA, the CDR3 is TGTGCCAGCAGCACCCAAGGACTAGCGGGGGTCTTTCCCGGGGAGCTGTTTTTT.

About this clone itself: Other DNA sequences of this sample code for an identical CDR3. J is TRBJ1-1 and V is TRBV7-3, with D maybe TRBD1 (6 bases). The length of the CDR3 is 14 residues. Germline V gene sequence: CDR1 SGHTA, CDR2 FQGTGA. The V gene lost 0 bases and the J gene lost 2 bases, with 7 bases spanning the gap. In DNA, the CDR3 is TGTGCCAGCAGCTTAACAGGGGGAAACACTGAAGCTTTCTTT. Translation gives CASSLTGGNTEAFF.

The CDR3 DNA follows: TGTGCCACCAGCAGAGATGGACTTTTACTAGCGGGAGCCAACGAGCAGTACTTC. This gives the protein CATSRDGLLLAGANEQYF. The V gene is TRBV15, the J gene TRBJ2-5, with TRBD2 matching over 11 bases. The J call may be incorrect, as the DNA end agrees better with TRBJ2-7. CDR1 LNHNV and CDR2 YYDKDF come from the germline V gene (reference sequence). The CDR3 spans 18 residues.

This sequence joins TRBV28 and TRBJ1-3; D perhaps matches TRBD1 (5 bases). CDR1 is MDHEN and CDR2 is SYDVKM in the germline V gene. The CDR3 length is 15 residues. The V end was cut by 6 bases, the J end by 3 bases, with 15 bases between. The CDR3 loop is CASSPWGSGGNTIYF. CDR3 bases: TGTGCCAGCAGCCCATGGGGCTCAGGTGGAAACACCATATATTTT.

The rearrangement joins TRBV11-2 to TRBJ1-1; 8 bases align to TRBD1. The CDR3 is 14 amino acids. With V trimmed by 4 bases and J by 2 bases, 3 bases remained unmatched. The V gene's germline CDR1 is SGHAT and CDR2 FQNNGV. The CDR3 loop reads CASSSDRGNTEAFF. CDR3 in DNA: TGTGCCAGCAGCTCAGACAGGGGAAACACTGAAGCTTTCTTT.

The J gene is TRBJ2-5, the V gene TRBV11-3, with a possible D match to TRBD1 (6 bases). Per germline, CDR1 SGHNT and CDR2 YENEEA. V lost 5 bases and J lost 1, with 23 bases in between. The CDR3 loop spans 18 amino acids. The chain's CDR3 is CASSRPHLGAASQETQYF. The CDR3 DNA is TGTGCCAGCAGCCGTCCCCACCTGGGGGCAGCAAGCCAAGAGACCCAGTACTTC.

The rearrangement links TRBV2 to TRBJ2-5; TRBD1 is a possible D gene (5 bases). This CDR3 region has 15 residues. The germline V gene encodes CDR1 SNHLY and CDR2 FYNNEI. The V end lost 0 bases, the J end lost 5 bases, and 13 bases lay between the germline ends. The CDR3 is CASSEAGQAGETQYF. The CDR3 nucleotides are TGTGCCAGCAGTGAAGCGGGGCAGGCCGGCGAGACCCAGTACTTC. Full variable domain (outside the CDR3, taken from reference TRBV2 and TRBJ2-5): EPEVTQTPSHQVTQMGQEVILRCVPISNHLYFYWYRQILGQKVEFLVSFYNNEISEKSEIFDDQFSVERPDGSNFTLKIRSTKLEDSAMYFCASSEAGQAGETQYFGPGTRLLVL.

Only a few counts were recorded for this clone. The chain is built from TRBV9 and TRBJ1-5; a possible D gene is TRBD1 (6 bases). Trimming took 3 bases from V and 8 from J, leaving 12 bases between them. The CDR3 is 13 residues long. Germline V gives CDR1 SGDLS, CDR2 YYNGEE. This CDR3 reads CASSETPGEPQHF. The DNA for the CDR3 is TGTGCCAGCAGCGAGACTCCAGGGGAGCCCCAGCATTTT.

The chain carries TRBV9 and TRBJ2-1; 9 bases match TRBD2. The CDR3 has 15 residues. Germline CDR1 reads SGDLS; CDR2 reads YYNGEE. V lost 2 bases to trimming and J lost 10 bases; unmatched junction nucleotides: 10. The chain's CDR3 is CASSVGELAGREQFF. CDR3 DNA: TGTGCCAGCAGCGTCGGGGAACTAGCGGGCCGGGAGCAGTTCTTC.

This chain joins TRBV10-3 and TRBJ2-5, with 9 bases that match TRBD1. CDR1 and CDR2 (germline): ENHRY, SYGVKD. The CDR3 sequence is 17 residues long. Trimming removed 2 bases from V and 1 base from J; junction bases left unmatched: 8. DNA of the CDR3: TGTGCCATCAGTGAGCCCCGCCTGGACAGGGGCCAAGAGACCCAGTACTTC. This encodes CAISEPRLDRGQETQYF.

The chain links TRBV19 to TRBJ1-4; 7 bases align to TRBD1. The length of the CDR3 is 14 residues. The V gene end was trimmed by 10 bases and the J gene end by 4 bases; junction bases not matched to a gene: 9. Germline V gene data show CDR1 as LNHDA and CDR2 as SQIVND (reference sequence). The CDR3 sequence is CATGGRQINEKLFF. CDR3 coding DNA: TGTGCCACAGGGGGTCGACAGATTAATGAAAAACTGTTTTTT.

The chain combines TRBV30 with TRBJ2-7; TRBD2 might be the D (5 bases). The V gene's germline CDR1 is GTSNPN and CDR2 SVGIG (reference sequence). Deletions cut 0 bases from V and 5 bases from J, with 11 bases between. The CDR3 is 13 residues long. In DNA, the CDR3 is TGTGCCTGGAGTGTAGGGTCGAGGGACGAGCAGTACTTC. Translating it yields CAWSVGSRDEQYF.

V and J are TRBV18 and TRBJ1-1; 8 positions agree with TRBD1. Germline-derived CDR1 and CDR2 are KGHSH and LQKENI. This CDR3 comprises 16 residues. With 4 bases clipped from V and 5 bases from J, the junction kept 12 bases outside the gene matches. The CDR3 DNA reads TGTGCCAGCTCACGGCCTTCAGGGGGCGCGTGGACTGAAGCTTTCTTT. This codes for CASSRPSGGAWTEAFF.

This chain joins TRBV5-1 and TRBJ2-3; 8 positions match TRBD2. Trimming removed 0 bases from V and 2 bases from J; junction bases left unmatched: 14. CDR1 and CDR2 (germline): SGHRS, YFSETQ. The CDR3 has 19 amino acids. The CDR3 DNA reads as TGCGCCAGCAGCTTGGTGCCCCGGACTAGCCCGACGTTCACAGATACGCAGTATTTT. It yields the protein CASSLVPRTSPTFTDTQYF.

The rearrangement joins TRBV6-5 to TRBJ2-7; 7 bases are shared with TRBD2. Trimming cost V 8 bases and J 2 bases; bases outside gene matches: 12. Germline loops: CDR1 MNHEY, CDR2 SVGAGI. The CDR3 is made up of 15 amino acids. CDR3 DNA sequence: TGTGCCAGCCGCTTTGGAGGGAGCGGGACCTACGAGCAGTACTTC. Translation gives CASRFGGSGTYEQYF.